One and the same sample provided the 9 T cell receptor beta chains below, sequenced in a study of OX40 agonist ivuxolimab in advanced cancers. Profiling relied on immunoSEQ multiplex PCR, and the TCRdb table lists in-frame clones only, not all of them. This sample yields approximately 57,000 clones, of which approximately 88% are seen a single time; 3.5% belongs to the top ten. Sequences were derived from CD4+ or CD8+ T cells sorted from blood, sampled in a trial of the OX40 agonist ivuxolimab. The source of these receptors is an adult with an advanced solid tumor such as melanoma, head and neck, liver or kidney cancer.

This chain links TRBV10-3 with TRBJ2-1, with D perhaps matching TRBD1 (5 bases). Germline CDR1 reads ENHRY; CDR2 reads SYGVKD. The CDR3 extends over 13 amino acids. Trimming took off 6 bases at V and 8 bases at J, with 14 bases between the two ends. CDR3 nucleotide sequence: TGTGCCATCAGCCCAGGGAACGGCGATGAGCAGTTCTTC. It translates to CAISPGNGDEQFF.

This clone is a singleton in its sample. The chain is built from TRBV11-2 and TRBJ2-7; D is tentatively TRBD1 or TRBD2 (5 bases each). The V and J ends lost 1 base and 2 bases respectively, with 9 bases between them. CDR3 length: 14 residues. The germline V gene has CDR1 SGHAT and CDR2 FQNNGV. In nucleotides, the CDR3 is TGTGCCAGCAGCTTAGGCCGGGACGCCTACGAGCAGTACTTC. This sequence encodes CASSLGRDAYEQYF.

The count of this clone is one. This chain links TRBV5-4 with TRBJ1-4; D is ambiguous. V dropped 4 bases and J dropped 2 bases, with 12 bases sitting between them. Germline CDR1 and CDR2: SGHNT and YYREEE (reference sequence). The CDR3 length is 15 residues. The CDR3 reads CASSPDYSTNEKLFF. Here the CDR3 DNA reads TGTGCCAGCAGCCCGGACTACAGTACTAATGAAAAACTGTTTTTT.

CDR3 sequence: CASSLSWDTEAFF. The CDR3 DNA reads as TGTGCCAGCAGCTTAAGCTGGGACACTGAAGCTTTCTTT. The chain employs TRBV7-2 and TRBJ1-1; D uncertain. Per the germline V gene, CDR1 is SGHTA and CDR2 is FQGNSA. The CDR3 contains 13 residues. V dropped 2 bases and J dropped 3 bases, with 7 bases sitting between them. The full variable domain, rest sourced from reference TRBV7-2 and TRBJ1-1, is GAGVSQSPSNKVTEKGKDVELRCDPISGHTALYWYRQSLGQGLEFLIYFQGNSAPDKSGLPSDRFSAERTGGSVSTLTIQRTQQEDSAVYLCASSLSWDTEAFFGQGTRLTVV.

This chain links TRBV5-4 with TRBJ1-1; D may be TRBD1 (6 bases). The CDR3 has 15 residues. Germline CDR1 SGHNT, CDR2 YYREEE (reference sequence). The V gene lost 7 bases and the J gene lost 1 base, with 17 bases spanning the gap. The DNA for the CDR3 is TGTGCCAGCCTTACAGGGTCCCCAGGGAACACTGAAGCTTTCTTT. Its protein product is CASLTGSPGNTEAFF.

The chain joins TRBV19 to TRBJ2-1, with D uncertain. V shed 5 bases and J shed 10 bases, with 15 bases lying between them. This CDR3 comprises 13 residues. Looked up from germline, CDR1 is LNHDA and CDR2 is SQIVND (reference sequence). CDR3 residues: CASSHFRREEQFF. In DNA form, the CDR3 reads TGTGCCAGTAGTCACTTCCGGAGAGAGGAGCAGTTCTTC.

Note on this clone: Other DNA sequences in the same sample also yield this CDR3. J is TRBJ1-1 and V is TRBV7-3; D ambiguous. Germline V gene sequence: CDR1 SGHTA, CDR2 FQGTGA. The CDR3 consists of 13 residues. The V end was cut by 0 bases, the J end by 4 bases, with 6 bases between. CDR3 in DNA: TGTGCCAGCAGCTTAACCCGTGGCACTGAAGCTTTCTTT. Protein sequence: CASSLTRGTEAFF.

The V gene is TRBV5-6, the J gene TRBJ2-7; 9 nucleotides match TRBD2. This CDR3 has 15 amino acids. In germline, CDR1 is SGHDT, CDR2 YYEEEE. With V trimmed by 8 bases and J by 1 base, 10 bases remained unmatched. DNA of the CDR3: TGTGCCAGTATACTAAGGCTAGCGGGATCCTACGAGCAGTACTTC. Its translation is CASILRLAGSYEQYF. Based on the CDR3 plus reference TRBV5-6 and TRBJ2-7, the full variable domain is DAGVTQSPTHLIKTRGQQVTLRCSPKSGHDTVSWYQQALGQGPQFIFQYYEEEERQRGNFPDRFSGHQFPNYSSELNVNALLLGDSALYLCASILRLAGSYEQYFGPGTRLTVT.

The genes are TRBV13 and TRBJ1-1, with a weak D call TRBD1 (6 bases). Germline values: CDR1 PRHDT, CDR2 FYEKMQ (reference sequence). This CDR3 comprises 16 residues. Deletions cut 2 bases from V and 4 bases from J, with 17 bases between. The CDR3 coding sequence is TGTGCCAGCAGCTTATCCCAGGGGAGGGTGATCACTGAAGCTTTCTTT. This gives the protein CASSLSQGRVITEAFF.